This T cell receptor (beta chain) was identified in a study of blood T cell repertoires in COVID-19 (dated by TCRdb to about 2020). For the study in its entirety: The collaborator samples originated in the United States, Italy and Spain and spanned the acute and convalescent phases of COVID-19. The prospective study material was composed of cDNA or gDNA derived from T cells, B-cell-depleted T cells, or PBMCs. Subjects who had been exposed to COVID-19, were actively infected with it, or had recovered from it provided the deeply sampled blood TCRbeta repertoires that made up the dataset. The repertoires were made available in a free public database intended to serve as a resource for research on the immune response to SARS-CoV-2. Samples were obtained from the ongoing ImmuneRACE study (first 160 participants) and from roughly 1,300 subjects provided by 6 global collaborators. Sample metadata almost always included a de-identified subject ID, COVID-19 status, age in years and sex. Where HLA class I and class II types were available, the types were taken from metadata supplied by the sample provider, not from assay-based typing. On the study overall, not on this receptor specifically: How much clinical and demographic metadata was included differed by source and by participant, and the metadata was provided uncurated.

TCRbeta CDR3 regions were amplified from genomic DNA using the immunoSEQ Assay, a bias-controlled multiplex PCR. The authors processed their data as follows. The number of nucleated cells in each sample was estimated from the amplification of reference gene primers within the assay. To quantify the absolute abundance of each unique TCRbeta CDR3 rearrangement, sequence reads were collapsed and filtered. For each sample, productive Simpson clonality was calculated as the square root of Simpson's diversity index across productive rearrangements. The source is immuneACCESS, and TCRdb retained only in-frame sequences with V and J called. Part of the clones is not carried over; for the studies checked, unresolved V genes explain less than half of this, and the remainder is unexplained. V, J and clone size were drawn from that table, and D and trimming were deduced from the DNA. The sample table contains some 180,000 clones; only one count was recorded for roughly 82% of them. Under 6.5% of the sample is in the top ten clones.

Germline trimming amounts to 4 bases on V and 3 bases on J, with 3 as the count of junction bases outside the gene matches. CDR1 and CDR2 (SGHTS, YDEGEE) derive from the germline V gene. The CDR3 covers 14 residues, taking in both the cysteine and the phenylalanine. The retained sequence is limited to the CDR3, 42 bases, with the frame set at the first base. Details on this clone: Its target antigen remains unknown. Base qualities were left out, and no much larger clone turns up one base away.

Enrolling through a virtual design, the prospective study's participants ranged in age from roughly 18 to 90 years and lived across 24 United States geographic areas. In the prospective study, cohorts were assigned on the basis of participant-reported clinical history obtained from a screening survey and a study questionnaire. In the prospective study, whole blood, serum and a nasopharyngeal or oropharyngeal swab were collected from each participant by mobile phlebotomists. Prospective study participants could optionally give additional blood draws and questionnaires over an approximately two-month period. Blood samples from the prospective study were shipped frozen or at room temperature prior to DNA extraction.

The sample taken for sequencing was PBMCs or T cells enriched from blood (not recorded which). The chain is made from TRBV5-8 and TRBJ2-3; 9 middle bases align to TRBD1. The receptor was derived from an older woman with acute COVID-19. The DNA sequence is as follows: TGTGCCAGCAGCCCGGGACAGGGAACAGATACGCAGTATTTT. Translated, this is CASSPGQGTDTQYF.